One sample yielded the 8 T cell receptor beta chains listed below, sequenced in a study of control samples from healthy donors and cancer patients. Sequenced by immunoSEQ multiplex PCR; TCRdb stores in-frame clones only, minus some. The sample lists about 54,000 clones; 95% to 97% were seen once. The material sequenced was blood. These receptor sequences come from a woman in her twenties or thirties in good health.

The rearrangement uses TRBV10-3 and TRBJ2-1, with D uncertain. The germline CDR1 and CDR2 sequences are ENHRY and SYGVKD. Between the trimmed V and J ends, which lost 10 bases and 13 bases, there was a span of 23 bases. The CDR3 contains 13 residues. CDR3 coding DNA: TGTGCCACCCTGCCCGAGACCCGCTCCGTCCAGTTCTTC. As protein: CATLPETRSVQFF.

The chain couples TRBV18 to TRBJ2-1; 10 nucleotides align to TRBD1. After removal of 3 bases from V and 8 bases from J, the junction contained 4 bases not matched to a gene. Germline assignment: CDR1 KGHSH and CDR2 LQKENI. This CDR3 is built from 14 residues. CDR3 in amino acids: CASSPGTGVHEQFF. Written as DNA, the CDR3 is TGTGCCAGCTCACCCGGGACAGGGGTACATGAGCAGTTCTTC.

The chain carries TRBV3-1 (or the pseudogene TRBV3-2) and TRBJ2-7; 9 positions agree with TRBD2. The CDR3 is 15 amino acids. With V trimmed by 6 bases and J by 4 bases, 10 bases remained unmatched. Germline assignment: CDR1 LGHDT and CDR2 YNNKEL (reference sequence). The DNA for the CDR3 is TGTGCCAGCAGTAAAGGACTAGCGAGAACTTACGAGCAGTACTTC. Protein sequence: CASSKGLARTYEQYF.

The chain uses TRBV4-1 and TRBJ2-5; D may match TRBD1 or TRBD2 (6 bases each). CDR3 size: 14 residues. Germline V gene data show CDR1 as MGHRA and CDR2 as YSYEKL. Trimming took 4 bases from V and 3 from J, leaving 12 bases between them. The CDR3 DNA reads TGCGCCAGCAGCCCCGGGGGCTTGGAAGAGACCCAGTACTTC. Amino acid sequence: CASSPGGLEETQYF.

The V gene is TRBV28, the J gene TRBJ2-7, with D possibly TRBD2 on 5 matching bases. V gave up 4 bases and J gave up 3 bases, with 13 bases separating them. The CDR3 runs to 14 residues. Germline V gene data show CDR1 as MDHEN and CDR2 as SYDVKM. CDR3 region: CASSSGGGYYEQYF. The CDR3 DNA sequence: TGTGCCAGCAGTTCCGGAGGTGGGTACTACGAGCAGTACTTC.

The chain carries TRBV7-8 and TRBJ2-5; 7 bases are shared with TRBD2. Germline trimming cut 5 bases from V and 2 bases from J; bases unmatched to any gene: 8. Germline V gene data show CDR1 as SGHVS and CDR2 as FQNEAQ. The CDR3 is 15 residues long. The CDR3 protein is CASSPPGGGQETQYF. The CDR3 nucleotides are TGTGCCAGCAGCCCACCGGGGGGAGGACAAGAGACCCAGTACTTC.

The V gene is TRBV6-5, the J gene TRBJ2-7, with 10 bases fitting TRBD1. CDR1 is MNHEY, CDR2 SVGAGI, per germline. J gave up 6 bases and V 4 bases, and 6 bases lay outside the gene matches. The CDR3 spans 14 residues. The CDR3 region is CASSLGQGTLEQYF. CDR3 coding DNA: TGTGCCAGCAGTTTGGGACAGGGGACCCTCGAGCAGTACTTC.

This CDR3 is CASSEVLSEAFF. CDR3 DNA: TGTGCCAGCAGTGAAGTGCTCAGTGAAGCTTTCTTT. This chain links TRBV6-1 with TRBJ1-1, with unresolved D. V was trimmed by 1 base and J by 7 bases, leaving 7 bases between them. Looked up from germline, CDR1 is MNHNS and CDR2 is SASEGT. The CDR3 sequence is 12 residues long.